Listed below are T cell receptor beta chains from one sample, sequenced in a study of cytomegalovirus exposure and HLA in healthy donors. The data were produced by immunoSEQ multiplex PCR, yet TCRdb's version contains in-frame clones alone and is incomplete. The data contain roughly 100,000 clones, around 79% of them singletons. Input material: PBMCs. These TCRs come from a woman aged 40 to 50 in good health and CMV-seronegative. Each CDR3 is given without its conserved first and last residue.

j_call v_call cdr3_aa
TRBJ1-2 TRBV2 ASSFTNRDRDDAYGYT
TRBJ2-1 TRBV7-8 ASSASRRDNEQF
TRBJ2-1 TRBV18 ASSPMRRTGRGNEQF
TRBJ1-1 TRBV28 ASSLGPNTEAF
TRBJ1-5 TRBV7-2 ASSPTGTVFQPQH
TRBJ1-1 TRBV6-5 ASSYSGGNTEAF
TRBJ2-1 TRBV7-6 ASSLRGSGGARDEQF
TRBJ2-3 TRBV2 ASRSLEAPYEGTQY
TRBJ1-2 TRBV14 ASSQDPGNYGYT
TRBJ2-7 TRBV7-2 ASSLAGVDEQY
TRBJ1-1 TRBV28 ASSVTGENTEAF
TRBJ2-5 TRBV25-1 ASSEYAAQETQY
TRBJ2-3 TRBV5-1 ASSLGHGTDTQY
TRBJ2-7 TRBV6-1 ASRGQYYEQY
TRBJ2-3 TRBV9 ASSSRQGGDTQY
TRBJ1-1 TRBV2 ASKGDTEAF
TRBJ1-5 TRBV7-2 ASSLGGGSNQPQH
TRBJ2-1 TRBV4-3 ASSQEDRSAEQF
TRBJ1-4 TRBV11-2 ASSLGEPGTGFSGEKLF
TRBJ2-7 TRBV4-3 ASSQGAGTSYEQY
TRBJ1-1 TRBV13 ASSPKDRKNTEAF
TRBJ2-5 TRBV27 ASSLRSGRTQETQY
TRBJ1-3 TRBV5-1 ASSPSPSGNTIY
TRBJ2-6 TRBV4-2 ASTRSSGANVLT
TRBJ1-1 TRBV5-1 ASSLSTGGNTEAF
TRBJ2-7 TRBV5-4 ASSLSGVTYEQY
TRBJ1-1 TRBV2 ASSDGWSTEAF
TRBJ1-1 TRBV10-2 ASSVPGGNTEAF
TRBJ1-2 TRBV27 ASSPIDRFYGYT
TRBJ2-7 TRBV19 ASSISPTGIEQY
TRBJ1-1 TRBV28 ASSAGGRVAYDTEAF
TRBJ1-2 TRBV28 ASAANYGYT
TRBJ1-4 TRBV5-1 ASSLAEGAAEKLF
TRBJ2-5 TRBV10-3 AISEGEETQY
TRBJ1-1 TRBV30 AWSPTGDSEAF
TRBJ2-5 TRBV6-5 ASSYSRGGGETQY
TRBJ2-7 TRBV15 ATSTGTGAYEQY
TRBJ2-6 TRBV6-5 ASSDTSGANVLT
TRBJ1-5 TRBV7-2 ASSSQGYNQPQH
TRBJ2-5 TRBV10-1 ASSDPRTSGGQETQY